These 5 T cell receptor beta chains came from one sample sequenced in a study of cytomegalovirus exposure and HLA in healthy donors. Method: immunoSEQ multiplex PCR; TCRdb's copy keeps in-frame clones and lacks some. Counted here are 100,000 or so clones, approximately 90% occurring once; the ten biggest clones make up roughly 4.2%. Material for sequencing was PBMCs. Every receptor here comes from a young woman in good health and CMV-seropositive.

The CDR3 nucleotides are TGTGCCAGCAGCCACCGGGGGCCATCAGGGGGCGAGATCCAGTTCTATTCACCCCTCCACTTT. This gives the protein CASSHRGPSGGEIQFYSPLHF. The gene calls are TRBV28 and TRBJ1-6, with 8 bases matching TRBD1. The ends lost 6 bases at V and 8 bases at J; junction bases unmatched: 27. The CDR3 spans 21 residues. Germline V gene data show CDR1 as MDHEN and CDR2 as SYDVKM.

J is TRBJ1-1 and V is TRBV4-2; D uncertain. The CDR3 has 14 amino acids. Germline CDR1 and CDR2: LGHNA and YNFKEQ. V lost 0 bases and J 4 bases, leaving 9 bases between the germline ends. This CDR3 is CASSQDSVGTEAFF. The CDR3 nucleotides read TGTGCCAGCAGCCAAGATTCTGTCGGCACTGAAGCTTTCTTT.

This clone was observed a single time. The chain combines TRBV25-1 with TRBJ2-2; possible D gene TRBD1, 6 bases. Trimming cost V 2 bases and J 4 bases, with 11 bases left between them. Germline V gene data show CDR1 as MGHDK and CDR2 as SYGVNS. This CDR3 spans 15 amino acids. The CDR3 here is CASSEGGSGTGELFF. The CDR3 DNA follows: TGTGCCAGCAGTGAAGGGGGCTCGGGCACCGGGGAGCTGTTTTTT.

The CDR3 DNA reads TGTGCCAGCAGTGAAGCGCAAGGAGGTAACACTGAAGCTTTCTTT. Translation gives CASSEAQGGNTEAFF. The genes are TRBV6-1 and TRBJ1-1; no clear D. The CDR3 extends over 15 amino acids. Germline CDR1 is MNHNS and CDR2 is SASEGT. Deletions cut 0 bases from V and 2 bases from J, with 10 bases between.

This chain joins TRBV10-3 and TRBJ2-1, with 9 bases aligning to TRBD2. V dropped 2 bases and J dropped 10; count of bases not matched to a gene: 12. Germline CDR1 is ENHRY and CDR2 is SYGVKD. This CDR3 comprises 16 residues. The CDR3 bases are TGTGCCATCAGTGAGGGGCTAGCGGGGAACGGCTACGAGCAGTTCTTC. Translated: CAISEGLAGNGYEQFF.